The 30 T cell receptor beta chains reported below all come from one sample, sequenced in a study of blood T cell repertoires in COVID-19 (TCRdb year 2020). Library preparation was by the immunoSEQ multiplex PCR assay. Not all clones reach the TCRdb copy of this immuneACCESS table, which keeps in-frame sequences only. Checked studies attribute under half of the gap to unresolved V genes and leave the rest unexplained. Here the sample has around 63,000 clones; 81% occur a single time. 28% of the sample is in the top ten clones. The material sequenced was peripheral blood. These receptors came from a woman older than 75 with active or convalescent COVID-19.

This rearrangement joins TRBV12-3 or TRBV12-4 to TRBJ1-1, with unresolved D. The length of the CDR3 is 13 residues. V shed 7 bases and J shed 0 bases, with 9 bases lying between them. In DNA, the CDR3 is TGTGCCAGCACCCCGGGTATGAACACTGAAGCTTTCTTT. Amino acid sequence: CASTPGMNTEAFF.

In this sample, this clone turned up a few times. This rearrangement joins TRBV5-4 to TRBJ2-3; TRBD1 matches at 8 bases. The CDR3 runs to 14 residues. V shed 4 bases, J shed 3 bases, and the junction held 4 bases outside the gene matches. Per the germline V gene, CDR1 is SGHNT and CDR2 is YYREEE (reference sequence). The CDR3 coding sequence is TGTGCCAGCAGCCTAAGACAGGGGACAGATACGCAGTATTTT. Its protein product is CASSLRQGTDTQYF.

The rearrangement joins TRBV28 to TRBJ2-3; no firm D call. Germline-derived CDR1 and CDR2 are MDHEN and SYDVKM. Deletions cut 2 bases from V and 4 bases from J, with 7 bases between. CDR3 size: 13 residues. The CDR3 DNA reads TGTGCCAGCAGTTTACGGAGCTCAGATACGCAGTATTTT. Translated: CASSLRSSDTQYF.

The chain combines TRBV11-2 with TRBJ2-3, with 9 bases aligning to TRBD2. CDR3 length: 16 residues. V was pared by 1 base and J by 1 base, with 3 bases of the junction left unmatched. The germline gives CDR1 SGHAT, CDR2 FQNNGV. The chain's CDR3 is CASSLVVAGGTDTQYF. CDR3 nucleotides: TGTGCCAGCAGCTTAGTGGTAGCGGGGGGCACAGATACGCAGTATTTT. Filled out from reference TRBV11-2 and TRBJ2-3, the complete variable domain reads EAGVAQSPRYKIIEKRQSVAFWCNPISGHATLYWYQQILGQGPKLLIQFQNNGVVDDSQLPKDRFSAERLKGVDSTLKIQPAKLEDSAVYLCASSLVVAGGTDTQYFGPGTRLTVL.

This CDR3 is CASSRGQLNTEAFF. The DNA of the CDR3 is TGTGCCAGCAGCAGGGGACAGTTGAACACTGAAGCTTTCTTT. V is TRBV5-8 and J is TRBJ1-1, with 7 bases matching TRBD1. The CDR3 loop spans 14 amino acids. The V segment lost 4 bases and the J segment 0 bases; nucleotides outside the gene matches: 3. The germline gives CDR1 SGHTS, CDR2 YDEGEE. The variable domain in full, completed from reference TRBV5-8 and TRBJ1-1, reads EAGVTQSPTHLIKTRGQQATLRCSPISGHTSVYWYQQALGLGLQFLLWYDEGEERNRGNFPPRFSGRQFPNYSSELNVNALELEDSALYLCASSRGQLNTEAFFGQGTRLTVV.

This clone was picked up a small number of times. The chain recombines TRBV6-5 with TRBJ1-4; TRBD1 agrees at 8 bases. J was trimmed by 7 bases and V by 6 bases; bases with no gene match: 7. Germline V lookup: CDR1 MNHEY, CDR2 SVGAGI. This CDR3 spans 14 amino acids. CDR3 DNA: TGTGCCAGCAGGTACGGGACAGGCGGTGAAAAACTGTTTTTT. The encoded protein is CASRYGTGGEKLFF.

The V and J genes are TRBV6-5 and TRBJ1-5; D perhaps matches TRBD1 (5 bases). In germline, CDR1 is MNHEY, CDR2 SVGAGI. The CDR3 loop spans 14 amino acids. V lost 11 bases to trimming and J lost 0 bases, with 14 bases between them. CDR3 loop: CAPWGVDSNQPQHF. CDR3 nucleotides: TGTGCCCCCTGGGGGGTCGATAGCAATCAGCCCCAGCATTTT.

This clone is labeled medium-sized. V is TRBV24-1 and J is TRBJ2-1; 9 positions match TRBD2. In germline, CDR1 is KGHDR, CDR2 SFDVKD. V was pared by 9 bases and J by 5 bases, with 1 base of the junction left unmatched. The CDR3 extends over 12 amino acids. Here the CDR3 reads CATGGGDNEQFF. CDR3 in DNA: TGTGCCACCGGCGGGGGGGACAATGAGCAGTTCTTC.

The genes are TRBV9 and TRBJ2-3; the D gene is possibly TRBD1 (6 bases). The germline gives CDR1 SGDLS, CDR2 YYNGEE. CDR3 size: 16 residues. Trimming left V 0 bases short and J 4 bases short, with 15 bases between. CDR3 in DNA: TGTGCCAGCAGCGTAGATCCAGGGGTAGGTTCAGATACGCAGTATTTT. The encoded protein is CASSVDPGVGSDTQYF.

This clone appeared once. This chain connects TRBV3-1 (or the pseudogene TRBV3-2) to TRBJ1-2, with D possibly being TRBD1 (6 bases). Trimming cost V 1 base and J 0 bases, with 9 bases left between them. The CDR3 totals 15 residues. Germline CDR1 and CDR2: LGHDT and YNNKEL (reference sequence). In DNA, the CDR3 is TGTGCCAGCAGCCAAGCTTGGACAGCTAACTATGGCTACACCTTC. This translates into CASSQAWTANYGYTF.

This sequence joins TRBV19 and TRBJ1-5; no firm D call. In germline, CDR1 is LNHDA, CDR2 SQIVND (reference sequence). CDR3 length equals 17 residues. Deletions cut 2 bases from V and 7 bases from J, with 21 bases between. The CDR3: CASSIFGSAEGRQPQHF. CDR3 DNA sequence: TGTGCCAGTAGTATATTTGGGTCCGCGGAGGGAAGGCAGCCCCAGCATTTT.

This clone has only a few counts. The genes are TRBV2 and TRBJ2-1; TRBD2 matches 7 bases. In germline, CDR1 is SNHLY, CDR2 FYNNEI. J was trimmed by 0 bases and V by 4 bases; bases with no gene match: 3. The CDR3 totals 15 residues. In DNA form, the CDR3 reads TGTGCCAGCAGTGCCCAGCGGGGCTCCTACAATGAGCAGTTCTTC. Encoded protein: CASSAQRGSYNEQFF.

V usage is TRBV6-5 and J usage is TRBJ2-1, with D possibly TRBD1 on 6 matching bases. V was cut by 2 bases and J by 14 bases, with 19 bases left in between. Germline-derived CDR1 and CDR2 are MNHEY and SVGAGI. The CDR3 has 14 amino acids. CDR3 loop: CASSYDRKSQREFF. CDR3 bases: TGTGCCAGCAGTTACGACAGGAAGTCCCAAAGGGAGTTCTTC.

The chain is built from TRBV19 and TRBJ2-2, with TRBD2 matching over 7 bases. There are 16 residues in the CDR3. Germline V gene data show CDR1 as LNHDA and CDR2 as SQIVND (reference sequence). V gave up 0 bases and J gave up 2 bases; unmatched junction bases: 3. CDR3 residues: CASSIDRTRNTGELFF. CDR3 DNA sequence: TGTGCCAGTAGTATAGATAGGACTAGAAACACCGGGGAGCTGTTTTTT.

The chain employs TRBV5-4 and TRBJ1-1; D is unclear. Trimming shortened V by 3 bases and J by 3 bases, and 9 bases separated the two germline ends. Per the germline V gene, CDR1 is SGHNT and CDR2 is YYREEE (reference sequence). The CDR3 covers 13 residues. DNA for the CDR3: TGTGCCAGCAGCTCGCGGGAGTACACTGAAGCTTTCTTT. Amino acid sequence: CASSSREYTEAFF.

The DNA of the CDR3 is TGTGCCAGCAGTTACTCGTGGCAGGGTTCCTACGAGCAGTACTTC. This encodes CASSYSWQGSYEQYF. The V call is TRBV6-2 or TRBV6-3, the J call TRBJ2-7; possible D gene TRBD1, 5 bases. CDR3 size: 15 residues. The germline CDR1 and CDR2 sequences are MNHEY and SVGEGT. Trimming removed 0 bases from V and 1 base from J, with 10 bases in between.

In its sample, this clone was seen a few times. The CDR3 sequence: CASSPRGYPMNTEAFF. For the CDR3, the DNA is TGTGCCAGCAGCCCTAGGGGGTACCCCATGAACACTGAAGCTTTCTTT. The chain recombines TRBV7-2 with TRBJ1-1; tentatively, D is TRBD1 (6 bases). Trimming pared 5 bases from V and 0 bases from J, leaving 16 bases between. Germline lookup yields CDR1 SGHTA and CDR2 FQGNSA. The CDR3 loop spans 16 amino acids.

This clone occurred a few times. The chain couples TRBV5-1 to TRBJ1-6; the match to TRBD1 covers 9 bases. Germline V gives CDR1 SGHRS, CDR2 YFSETQ. Trimming took 4 bases from V and 10 from J; bases not matched to a gene: 3. The CDR3 is 13 residues long. CDR3 coding DNA: TGCGCCAGCAGCGGGACAGGGACCTCACCCCTCCACTTT. It encodes CASSGTGTSPLHF.

The CDR3 loop reads CASSLPRGGGTEAFF. As DNA, the CDR3 is TGTGCCAGCAGTTTACCCAGGGGCGGGGGCACTGAAGCTTTCTTT. The chain carries TRBV28 and TRBJ1-1, with a tentative D call TRBD1 (6 bases). The CDR3 runs 15 residues. Germline-derived CDR1 and CDR2 are MDHEN and SYDVKM. V shed 2 bases and J shed 4 bases, with 14 bases lying between them.

V usage is TRBV28 and J usage is TRBJ1-1; perhaps TRBD1 as D (5 bases). This CDR3 is 16 amino acids long. CDR1 and CDR2 (germline): MDHEN, SYDVKM. V lost 6 bases to trimming and J lost 4 bases, with 21 bases between them. CDR3 sequence reads: CASSFLGGGEGTEAFF. The CDR3 nucleotides are TGTGCCAGCAGCTTCCTCGGAGGAGGGGAGGGCACTGAAGCTTTCTTT. Using reference TRBV28 and TRBJ1-1 for the parts outside the CDR3, the full variable domain is DVKVTQSSRYLVKRTGEKVFLECVQDMDHENMFWYRQDPGLGLRLIYFSYDVKMKEKGDIPEGYSVSREKKERFSLILESASTNQTSMYLCASSFLGGGEGTEAFFGQGTRLTVV.

V and J are TRBV2 and TRBJ1-4; 7 bases fit TRBD1. Trimming at V came to 6 bases and at J to 3 bases, leaving 7 bases not matched to a gene. Per the germline V gene, CDR1 is SNHLY and CDR2 is FYNNEI. CDR3 length: 15 residues. CDR3 bases: TGTGCCAGCAGGGCGGGACAGTGGCCTAATGAAAAACTGTTTTTT. Amino acid sequence: CASRAGQWPNEKLFF.

This chain connects TRBV10-3 to TRBJ2-1; 14 positions agree with TRBD2. CDR3 size: 16 residues. CDR1 is ENHRY, CDR2 SYGVKD, per germline. The V segment lost 10 bases and the J segment 8 bases; nucleotides outside the gene matches: 13. DNA for the CDR3: TGTGCCAGTGACAGTTCCGGGACTAGCGGGGGAGATGAGCAGTTCTTC. Amino acid sequence: CASDSSGTSGGDEQFF.

The rearrangement joins TRBV10-1 to TRBJ2-2; 8 nucleotides agree with TRBD2. V was pared by 5 bases and J by 5 bases, with 1 base of the junction left unmatched. The CDR3 consists of 13 residues. CDR1 WNHNN and CDR2 SYGVQD come from the germline V gene (reference sequence). For the CDR3, the DNA is TGCGCCAGCAGTACGGGGGGGACCGGGGAGCTGTTTTTT. Encoded protein: CASSTGGTGELFF.

The table lists this clone with a few counts. CDR3 region: CASAVGEGEQYF. The CDR3 region has the DNA TGTGCCAGCGCAGTTGGGGAGGGGGAGCAGTACTTC. The genes are TRBV12-3 or TRBV12-4 and TRBJ2-7; the match to TRBD2 covers 7 bases. The ends lost 8 bases at V and 7 bases at J; junction bases unmatched: 8. This CDR3 is built from 12 residues.

The chain uses TRBV5-4 and TRBJ1-6; D possibly corresponds to TRBD1 (5 bases). The CDR3 length is 16 residues. The V end lost 5 bases, the J end lost 7 bases, and 19 bases lay between the germline ends. The V gene's germline CDR1 is SGHNT and CDR2 YYREEE (reference sequence). The CDR3 region has the DNA TGTGCCAGCAGTTGGGTGAGCGGGGCTGGAAATTCACCCCTCCACTTT. This gives the protein CASSWVSGAGNSPLHF.

This clone showed up just once. This chain joins TRBV5-4 and TRBJ2-3; perhaps TRBD2 as D (9 bases). The V end was cut by 6 bases, the J end by 14 bases, with 25 bases between. The CDR3 sequence is 14 residues long. Looked up from germline, CDR1 is SGHNT and CDR2 is YYREEE (reference sequence). The CDR3 region is CASTSWQRGDRRYF. The CDR3 DNA is TGTGCCAGCACCAGTTGGCAGCGGGGGGACAGGAGGTATTTT.

The rearrangement uses TRBV29-1 and TRBJ2-7, with TRBD1 matching over 9 bases. Losses at the gene ends were 2 bases for V and 1 base for J; bases not matched to a gene: 3. There are 14 residues in the CDR3. Germline V CDR1 and CDR2: SQVTM, ANQGSEA. The CDR3 here is CSVESGTGSYEQYF. The CDR3 coding sequence is TGCAGCGTTGAATCCGGGACAGGGTCCTACGAGCAGTACTTC.

V and J are TRBV29-1 and TRBJ1-2; 7 bases map to TRBD1. The CDR3 has 13 amino acids. Germline CDR1 SQVTM, CDR2 ANQGSEA. V dropped 6 bases and J dropped 4; count of bases not matched to a gene: 8. The chain's CDR3 is CSVGAQGGYGYTF. The CDR3 region has the DNA TGCAGCGTCGGGGCCCAGGGGGGCTATGGCTACACCTTC.

The rearrangement uses TRBV24-1 and TRBJ2-3; tentative D call: TRBD1 (6 bases). V was pared by 7 bases and J by 2 bases, with 12 bases between. The CDR3 covers 14 residues. Germline CDR1 KGHDR, CDR2 SFDVKD. CDR3 sequence reads: CATRGHQDTDTQYF. The CDR3 nucleotides read TGTGCCACCAGGGGACATCAGGACACAGATACGCAGTATTTT.

The CDR3 here is CASRPGTGTNSPLHF. CDR3 nucleotides: TGTGCCAGCAGACCCGGGACAGGGACGAATTCACCCCTCCACTTT. V is TRBV2 and J is TRBJ1-6; 9 nucleotides align to TRBD1. The J segment lost 7 bases and the V segment lost 6 bases, leaving 7 bases of the junction unmatched. This CDR3 has 15 amino acids. CDR1 and CDR2 (germline): SNHLY, FYNNEI.